Below, 28 T cell receptor beta chains from the same sample are listed, as sequenced in a study of T cell responses to AZD1222 COVID-19 vaccine. Sequencing used immunoSEQ multiplex PCR; TCRdb keeps in-frame clones, though not all of them. The table has over 150,000 clones, less than 95% seen once. Sample: peripheral blood, taken on day 0 of AZD1222 vaccination. The receptors originated from an adult in good health.

The chain employs TRBV27 and TRBJ2-7; 7 bases map to TRBD1. CDR1 MNHEY and CDR2 SMNVEV come from the germline V gene (reference sequence). Unmatched junction bases numbered 17, after V lost 5 bases and J lost 7 bases. The CDR3 covers 16 residues. The CDR3 DNA reads TGTGCCAGCAGTACCCTCGACAGGGCCCGATCAGGGGAGCAGTACTTC. It yields the protein CASSTLDRARSGEQYF.

This clone appeared once. V is TRBV2 and J is TRBJ2-5; D might be TRBD2 (5 bases). The CDR3 runs to 14 residues. Looked up from germline, CDR1 is SNHLY and CDR2 is FYNNEI. The V end was cut by 10 bases, the J end by 2 bases, with 17 bases between. CDR3 DNA: TGTGCCACCCAATCCCGGGATTCACAAGAGACCCAGTACTTC. Protein: CATQSRDSQETQYF.

The gene calls are TRBV29-1 and TRBJ1-2; 7 bases are shared with TRBD1. With V trimmed by 4 bases and J by 8 bases, 10 bases remained unmatched. The germline V gene encodes CDR1 SQVTM and CDR2 ANQGSEA. This CDR3 is built from 13 residues. The CDR3 DNA is TGCAGCGTTGTTAACAGGGGAGAGGACGGCTACACCTTC. Translated, it gives CSVVNRGEDGYTF.

The V gene is TRBV10-3, the J gene TRBJ2-5; TRBD2 is a possible D gene (6 bases). Trimming removed 0 bases at V and 5 bases at J, with 22 bases between. The CDR3 extends over 18 amino acids. Germline V gene sequence: CDR1 ENHRY, CDR2 SYGVKD. The CDR3 reads CAISESRLEGEDPETQYF. The CDR3 nucleotides read TGTGCCATCAGTGAGTCCCGGCTCGAAGGGGAGGATCCGGAGACCCAGTACTTC.

The chain recombines TRBV11-3 with TRBJ2-1, with TRBD1 matching 7 bases. Germline-derived CDR1 and CDR2 are SGHNT and YENEEA. The V segment lost 3 bases and the J segment 8 bases; nucleotides outside the gene matches: 4. The CDR3 sequence is 13 residues long. The CDR3 DNA reads as TGTGCCAGCAGCTTTCGACAGGGTTATGAGCAGTTCTTC. Its translation: CASSFRQGYEQFF.

V gene TRBV4-2 combines with J gene TRBJ2-2; D unclear. This CDR3 contains 14 residues. Germline lookup yields CDR1 LGHNA and CDR2 YNFKEQ. V was shortened by 0 bases and J by 5 bases, with 7 bases between the two germline ends. As DNA, the CDR3 is TGTGCCAGCAGCCAAGATGGGAAGACCGGGGAGCTGTTTTTT. This encodes CASSQDGKTGELFF.

The chain is built from TRBV5-6 and TRBJ2-7; TRBD1 matches at 11 bases. V shed 4 bases and J 8 bases; nucleotides not matched to a gene: 11. The CDR3 spans 15 residues. Germline lookup yields CDR1 SGHDT and CDR2 YYEEEE. Here the CDR3 reads CASSLDRGPPGQQYF. The CDR3 DNA reads TGTGCCAGCAGCCTGGACAGGGGGCCCCCAGGACAGCAGTACTTC.

V is TRBV12-3 or TRBV12-4 and J is TRBJ1-1, with 7 nucleotides matching TRBD1. The CDR3 consists of 13 residues. The trim removed 6 bases at V and 3 bases at J, leaving 4 bases unmatched. The CDR3 DNA reads TGTGCCAGCAGCCCGACAGGGCACACTGAAGCTTTCTTT. It encodes CASSPTGHTEAFF.

This clone was seen a few times. The rearrangement links TRBV5-1 to TRBJ1-3; D is uncertain. There are 13 residues in the CDR3. Trimming removed 5 bases from V and 0 bases from J, with 6 bases in between. CDR1 is SGHRS, CDR2 YFSETQ, per germline. CDR3 sequence (DNA): TGCGCCAGCAGTACTAGCTCTGGAAACACCATATATTTT. This encodes CASSTSSGNTIYF.

This chain uses TRBV7-3 with TRBJ2-7; D not resolved. V gave up 3 bases and J gave up 7 bases, with 7 bases separating them. CDR1 is SGHTA and CDR2 is FQGTGA in the germline V gene. The CDR3 has 11 residues. CDR3 amino acids: CASSFSCEQYF. CDR3 sequence (DNA): TGTGCCAGCAGCTTCTCTTGTGAGCAGTACTTC.

The chain combines TRBV30 with TRBJ2-5; tentative D call: TRBD1 (6 bases). The CDR3 totals 14 residues. Germline V gives CDR1 GTSNPN, CDR2 SVGIG (reference sequence). V lost 4 bases and J lost 5, with 17 bases in between. The CDR3 nucleotides read TGTGCCTGGATCAGGGGCCCTGGGAGTGAGACCCAGTACTTC. Protein product: CAWIRGPGSETQYF.

This chain connects TRBV9 to TRBJ1-1; no firm D call. The V end lost 3 bases, the J end lost 1 base, and 19 bases lay between the germline ends. This CDR3 is 17 amino acids long. Germline V CDR1 and CDR2: SGDLS, YYNGEE. The CDR3 loop reads CASSEGATALENTEAFF. Here the CDR3 DNA reads TGTGCCAGCAGCGAGGGTGCGACGGCTCTGGAGAACACTGAAGCTTTCTTT.

A single count supports this clone. The rearrangement joins TRBV13 to TRBJ2-1, with D unclear. V was trimmed by 1 base and J by 8 bases, leaving 12 bases between them. The CDR3 sequence is 14 residues long. Looked up from germline, CDR1 is PRHDT and CDR2 is FYEKMQ (reference sequence). CDR3 DNA sequence: TGTGCCAGCAGCTTAGATCAGGTGGGCCATGAGCAGTTCTTC. This encodes CASSLDQVGHEQFF.

This clone turned up a few times. The CDR3 region is CASRAGGSSYGYTF. CDR3 in DNA: TGTGCCAGTCGAGCCGGCGGCAGCAGCTATGGCTACACCTTC. The chain joins TRBV19 to TRBJ1-2; D gene ambiguous. Looked up from germline, CDR1 is LNHDA and CDR2 is SQIVND (reference sequence). V lost 8 bases and J lost 4, with 17 bases in between. The CDR3 covers 14 residues.

This clone was seen only once. J is TRBJ2-7 and V is TRBV12-3 or TRBV12-4; no clear D. The V and J ends lost 4 bases and 7 bases respectively, with 11 bases between them. There are 12 residues in the CDR3. Here the CDR3 reads CASSSSLGEQYF. In DNA form, the CDR3 reads TGTGCCAGCAGTTCGTCCCTGGGGGAGCAGTACTTC.

The CDR3, as DNA: TGTGCCAGCAGTTACGGGGAGGGGAATGGCTACACCTTC. This gives the protein CASSYGEGNGYTF. The chain uses TRBV6-2 or TRBV6-3 and TRBJ1-2, with D perhaps matching TRBD1 (5 bases). The CDR3 has 13 amino acids. Trimming stripped 2 bases from V and 6 bases from J, with 10 bases between. Germline CDR1 reads MNHEY; CDR2 reads SVGEGT.

J is TRBJ1-1 and V is TRBV9; D may be TRBD1 (6 bases). The CDR3 loop spans 15 amino acids. The V and J ends lost 3 bases and 6 bases respectively, with 18 bases between them. Germline assignment: CDR1 SGDLS and CDR2 YYNGEE. The CDR3 sequence is CASSAPGTLAAEAFF. The CDR3 nucleotides read TGTGCCAGCAGCGCTCCCGGGACATTGGCCGCTGAAGCTTTCTTT. Filled out from reference TRBV9 and TRBJ1-1, the complete variable domain reads DSGVTQTPKHLITATGQRVTLRCSPRSGDLSVYWYQQSLDQGLQFLIQYYNGEERAKGNILERFSAQQFPDLHSELNLSSLELGDSALYFCASSAPGTLAAEAFFGQGTRLTVV.

This chain links TRBV30 with TRBJ1-3; D is ambiguous. Germline values: CDR1 GTSNPN, CDR2 SVGIG (reference sequence). V lost 0 bases and J lost 9, with 6 bases in between. This CDR3 has 11 residues. CDR3 nucleotides: TGTGCCTGGAGTGTAGATAGCACCATATATTTT. Its translation is CAWSVDSTIYF.

Details on this clone: This sample also contains other DNA sequences that code for the same CDR3. This chain connects TRBV7-9 to TRBJ1-1; D gene uncertain. Trimming removed 5 bases at V and 3 bases at J, with 7 bases between. This CDR3 comprises 12 residues. From germline, CDR1 is SEHNR and CDR2 FQNEAQ (reference sequence). The CDR3 sequence is CASSPRDTEAFF. The DNA of the CDR3 is TGTGCCAGCAGCCCCCGGGACACTGAAGCTTTCTTT.

As to this clone: The junction departs from the called germline gene at one end, perhaps through a read error. This rearrangement joins TRBV7-8 to TRBJ2-5; either TRBD1 or TRBD2 may supply D (5 bases each). This CDR3 region has 11 residues. From germline, CDR1 is SGHVS and CDR2 FQNEAQ. CDR3: CASSPRGPMDF. The CDR3 nucleotides are TGTGCCAGCAGCCCCCGGGGCCCTATGGACTTC.

This clone was seen a single time. The CDR3 DNA is TGTGCCAGCAGCGTAAAGCCTGGAGGGAGGGAGACCCAGTACTTC. This sequence encodes CASSVKPGGRETQYF. This chain uses TRBV9 with TRBJ2-5, with D possibly TRBD2 on 6 matching bases. The CDR3 has 15 amino acids. Germline V gene sequence: CDR1 SGDLS, CDR2 YYNGEE. V was pared by 1 base and J by 5 bases, with 15 bases between.

This chain links TRBV10-3 with TRBJ1-1, with 9 nucleotides matching TRBD1. There are 14 residues in the CDR3. J lost 3 bases, V lost 4 bases, and 3 bases had no gene match. Looked up from germline, CDR1 is ENHRY and CDR2 is SYGVKD. DNA of the CDR3: TGTGCCATCAGTGGACAGGGGGGAGACACTGAAGCTTTCTTT. Translating it yields CAISGQGGDTEAFF.

CDR3 nucleotides: TGTGCCAGCAGTTACGGGGACAGCGGGGAGCTGTTTTTT. Translation: CASSYGDSGELFF. The rearrangement joins TRBV6-6 to TRBJ2-2, with 7 bases matching TRBD1. Germline lookup yields CDR1 MNHNY and CDR2 SVGAGI (reference sequence). The CDR3 runs 13 residues. V shed 2 bases and J 7 bases; nucleotides not matched to a gene: 1.

The chain links TRBV5-6 to TRBJ1-2; perhaps TRBD1 as D (6 bases). The CDR3 is 12 amino acids. V lost 5 bases and J lost 3, with 8 bases in between. The germline CDR1 and CDR2 sequences are SGHDT and YYEEEE. The CDR3 DNA reads as TGTGCCAGCAGTGGGACATACTATGGCTACACCTTC. This encodes CASSGTYYGYTF.

The gene calls are TRBV24-1 and TRBJ2-2, with TRBD1 matching 8 bases. V lost 4 bases and J lost 5; bases outside the gene matches: 5. Germline values: CDR1 KGHDR, CDR2 SFDVKD. CDR3 length: 15 amino acids. The chain's CDR3 is CATSDPRTGTGELFF. Here the CDR3 DNA reads TGTGCCACCAGTGACCCCCGGACAGGGACCGGGGAGCTGTTTTTT.

The gene calls are TRBV6-2 or TRBV6-3 and TRBJ1-2; TRBD1 might be the D (6 bases). V lost 6 bases to trimming and J lost 3 bases, with 14 bases between them. Looked up from germline, CDR1 is MNHEY and CDR2 is SVGEGT. This CDR3 contains 14 residues. The DNA of the CDR3 is TGTGCCAGCAGCGACCCAGGGGCCTACTATGGCTACACCTTC. Protein sequence: CASSDPGAYYGYTF.

V is TRBV19 and J is TRBJ1-1; D remains unclear. The CDR3 runs to 13 residues. Germline CDR1 and CDR2: LNHDA and SQIVND (reference sequence). V lost 5 bases and J lost 1, with 8 bases in between. CDR3 nucleotide sequence: TGTGCCAGTAGTGTCGTAGAGAACACTGAAGCTTTCTTT. It is translated as CASSVVENTEAFF.

This clone was observed a single time. The rearrangement joins TRBV6-5 to TRBJ1-1; D gene ambiguous. CDR3 length equals 12 residues. Trimming took off 2 bases at V and 4 bases at J, with 5 bases between the two ends. Germline lookup yields CDR1 MNHEY and CDR2 SVGAGI. The CDR3 loop is CASSYGITEAFF. Written as DNA, the CDR3 is TGTGCCAGCAGTTACGGGATCACTGAAGCTTTCTTT.